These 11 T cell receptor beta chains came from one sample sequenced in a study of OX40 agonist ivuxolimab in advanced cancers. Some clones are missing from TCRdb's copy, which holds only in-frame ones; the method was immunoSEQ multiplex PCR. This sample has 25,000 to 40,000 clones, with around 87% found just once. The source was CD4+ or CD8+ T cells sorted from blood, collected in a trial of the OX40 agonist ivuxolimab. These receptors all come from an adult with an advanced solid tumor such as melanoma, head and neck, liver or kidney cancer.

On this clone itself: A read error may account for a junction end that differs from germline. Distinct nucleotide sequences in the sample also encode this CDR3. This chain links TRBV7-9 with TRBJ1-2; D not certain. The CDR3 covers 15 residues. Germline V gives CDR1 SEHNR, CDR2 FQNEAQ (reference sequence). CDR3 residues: CASSLAGGTNYGYTF. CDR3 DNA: TGTGCCAGCAGCTTAGCCGGCGGCACTAACTACGGCTACACCTTC. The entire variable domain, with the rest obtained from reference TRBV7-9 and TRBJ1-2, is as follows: DTGVSQNPRHKITKRGQNVTFRCDPISEHNRLYWYRQTLGQGPEFLTYFQNEAQLEKSRLLSDRFSAERPKGSFSTLEIQRTEQGDSAMYLCASSLAGGTNYGYTFGSGTRLTVV.

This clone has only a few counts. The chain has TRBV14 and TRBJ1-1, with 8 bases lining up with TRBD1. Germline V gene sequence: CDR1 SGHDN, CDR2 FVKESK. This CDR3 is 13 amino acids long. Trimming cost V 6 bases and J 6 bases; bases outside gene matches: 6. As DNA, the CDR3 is TGTGCCAGCAGAAAACAGGGGGGACCTGAAGCTTTCTTT. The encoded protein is CASRKQGGPEAFF.

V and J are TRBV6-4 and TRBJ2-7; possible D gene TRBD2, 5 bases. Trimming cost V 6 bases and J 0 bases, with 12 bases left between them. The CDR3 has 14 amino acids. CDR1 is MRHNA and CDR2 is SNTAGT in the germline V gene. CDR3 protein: CASSLTRDSYEQYF. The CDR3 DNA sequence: TGTGCCAGCAGCTTAACCCGGGACTCCTACGAGCAGTACTTC.

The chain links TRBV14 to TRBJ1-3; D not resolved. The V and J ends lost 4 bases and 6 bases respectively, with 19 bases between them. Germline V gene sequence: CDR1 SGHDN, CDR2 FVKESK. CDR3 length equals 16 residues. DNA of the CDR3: TGTGCCAGCAGCCCCCGCGGCCGCCTGGAGACAAACACCATATATTTT. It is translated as CASSPRGRLETNTIYF.

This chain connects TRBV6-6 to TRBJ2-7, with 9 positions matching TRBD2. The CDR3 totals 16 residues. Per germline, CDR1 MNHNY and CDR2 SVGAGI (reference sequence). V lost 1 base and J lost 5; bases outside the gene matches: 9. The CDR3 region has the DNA TGTGCCAGCAGTTACTTTACTAGCGGGCGGGAGGACGAGCAGTACTTC. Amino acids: CASSYFTSGREDEQYF.

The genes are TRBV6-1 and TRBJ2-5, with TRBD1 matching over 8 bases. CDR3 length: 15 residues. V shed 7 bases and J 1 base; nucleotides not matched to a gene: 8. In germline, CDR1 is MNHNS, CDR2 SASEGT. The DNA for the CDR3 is TGTGCCAGCAACGAGGACAGGGCGGGCCAAGAGACCCAGTACTTC. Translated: CASNEDRAGQETQYF.

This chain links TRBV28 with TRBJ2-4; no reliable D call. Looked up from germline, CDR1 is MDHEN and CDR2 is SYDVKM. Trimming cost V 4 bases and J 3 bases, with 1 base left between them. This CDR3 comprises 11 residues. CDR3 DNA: TGTGCCAGCAGTTACAAAAACATTCAGTACTTC. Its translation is CASSYKNIQYF.

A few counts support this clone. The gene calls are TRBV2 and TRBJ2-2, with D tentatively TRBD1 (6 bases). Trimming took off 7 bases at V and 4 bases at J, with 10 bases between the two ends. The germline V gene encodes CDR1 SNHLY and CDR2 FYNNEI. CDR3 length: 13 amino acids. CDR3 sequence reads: CASNRDLTGELFF. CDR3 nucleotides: TGTGCCAGCAACAGGGACCTCACCGGGGAGCTGTTTTTT.

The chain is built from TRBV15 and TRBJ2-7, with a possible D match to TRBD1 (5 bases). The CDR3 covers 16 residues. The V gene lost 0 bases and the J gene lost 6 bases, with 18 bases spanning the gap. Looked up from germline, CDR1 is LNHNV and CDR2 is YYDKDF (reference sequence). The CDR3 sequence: CATSRDDGAGSGEQYF. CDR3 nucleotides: TGTGCCACCAGCAGAGATGACGGTGCAGGGTCAGGCGAGCAGTACTTC.

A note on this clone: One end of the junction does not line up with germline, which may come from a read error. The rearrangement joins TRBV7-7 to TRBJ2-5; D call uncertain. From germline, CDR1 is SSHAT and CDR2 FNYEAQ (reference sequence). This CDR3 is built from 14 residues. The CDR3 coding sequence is TGTGCTAGCAGCTTAGGACCGGCCCAAGAGACCCAGTACTTC. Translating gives CASSLGPAQETQYF.

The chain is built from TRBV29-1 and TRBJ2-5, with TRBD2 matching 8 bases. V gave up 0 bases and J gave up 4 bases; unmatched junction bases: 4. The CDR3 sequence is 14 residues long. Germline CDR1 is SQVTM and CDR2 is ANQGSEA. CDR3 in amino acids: CSVEEGAGGETQYF. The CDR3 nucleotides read TGCAGCGTTGAAGAGGGGGCGGGAGGAGAGACCCAGTACTTC.